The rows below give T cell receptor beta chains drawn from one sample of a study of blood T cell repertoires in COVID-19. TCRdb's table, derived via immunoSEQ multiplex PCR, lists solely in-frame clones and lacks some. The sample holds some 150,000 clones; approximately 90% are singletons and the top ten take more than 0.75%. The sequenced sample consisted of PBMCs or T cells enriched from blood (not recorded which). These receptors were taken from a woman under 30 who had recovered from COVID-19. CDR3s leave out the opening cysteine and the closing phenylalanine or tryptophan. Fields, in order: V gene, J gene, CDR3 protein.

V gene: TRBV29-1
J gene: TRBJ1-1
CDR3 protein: SVDRDSGTEAF

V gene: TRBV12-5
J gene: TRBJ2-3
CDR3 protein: ASGQSSGIMRY

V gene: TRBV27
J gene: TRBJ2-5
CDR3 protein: ASSFFAGDLGETQY

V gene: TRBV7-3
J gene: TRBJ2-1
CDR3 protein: ASGQGAYNEQF

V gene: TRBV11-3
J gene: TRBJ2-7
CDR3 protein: ASSPDRGSYEQY

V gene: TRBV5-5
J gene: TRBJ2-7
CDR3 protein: ASSLWSLAGGEQY

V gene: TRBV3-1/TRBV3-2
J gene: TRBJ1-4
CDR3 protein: ASSQGTGRGTDEKLF

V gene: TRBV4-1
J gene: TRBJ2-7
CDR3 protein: ASSQVTGDYEQY

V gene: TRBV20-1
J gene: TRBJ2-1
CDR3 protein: SASLLAGGNYNEQF

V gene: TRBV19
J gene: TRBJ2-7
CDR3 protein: ASSIGENLYEQY

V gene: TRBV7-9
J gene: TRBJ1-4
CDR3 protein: ASSLVPATNEKLF

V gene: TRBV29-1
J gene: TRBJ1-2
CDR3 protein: SVDGTGGGYT

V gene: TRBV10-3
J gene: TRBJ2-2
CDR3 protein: AVRNGGAPGELF

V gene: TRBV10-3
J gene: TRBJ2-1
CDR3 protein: AISDPGALAGVGINEQF

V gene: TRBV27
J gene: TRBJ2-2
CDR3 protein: ASRRVTGELF

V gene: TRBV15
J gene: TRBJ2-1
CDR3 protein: ATSSEAGSYNEQF

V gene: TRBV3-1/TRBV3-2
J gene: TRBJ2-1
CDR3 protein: ASSQDAGGAYNEQF

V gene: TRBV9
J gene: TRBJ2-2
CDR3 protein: ASSVGGGELF

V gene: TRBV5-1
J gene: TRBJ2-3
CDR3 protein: ASSGGSRDTQY

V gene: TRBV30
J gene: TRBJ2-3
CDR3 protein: AWSKQELPTDTQY

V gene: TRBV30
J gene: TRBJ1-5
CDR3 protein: AWSGGRGQQPQH

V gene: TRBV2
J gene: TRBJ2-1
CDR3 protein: ASRRDSYNEQF

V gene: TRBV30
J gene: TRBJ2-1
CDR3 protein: ACQARTSGPSSYNEQF

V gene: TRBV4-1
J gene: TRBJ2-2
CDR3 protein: ASSPRDSYTGELF

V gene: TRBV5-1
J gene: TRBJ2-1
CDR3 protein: ASSLGTLAGGGEQF

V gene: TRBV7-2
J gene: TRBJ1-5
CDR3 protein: ASSPQGASNQPQH

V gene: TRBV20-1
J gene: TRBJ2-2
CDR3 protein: SASGGRADTGELF

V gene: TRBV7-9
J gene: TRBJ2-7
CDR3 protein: ASSSLAGGRREQY

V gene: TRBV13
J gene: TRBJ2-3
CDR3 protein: ASSLARERGTDTQY

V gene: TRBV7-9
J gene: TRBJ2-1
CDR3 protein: ASSPLGQGINNEQF

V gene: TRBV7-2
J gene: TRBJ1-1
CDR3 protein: ASSERTGTNTEAF

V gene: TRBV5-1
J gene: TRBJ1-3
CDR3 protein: ASSLAEGPGNTIY

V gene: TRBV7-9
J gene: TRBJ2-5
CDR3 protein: ASSLYQGAETQY

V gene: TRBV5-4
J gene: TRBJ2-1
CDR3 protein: ASSLYSLYNEQF

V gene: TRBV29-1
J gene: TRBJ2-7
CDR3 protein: SVEDPGTSGAFYEQY

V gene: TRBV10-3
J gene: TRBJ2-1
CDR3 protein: AISDRSGSNEQF

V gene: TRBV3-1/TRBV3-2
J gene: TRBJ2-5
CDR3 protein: ASSHSSFQETQY

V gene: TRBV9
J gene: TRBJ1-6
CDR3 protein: ASSVVPDYNSPLH

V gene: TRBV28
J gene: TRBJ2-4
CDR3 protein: ASSLASLLVAKNIQY

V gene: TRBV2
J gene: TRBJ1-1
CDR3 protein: ASKGGGINTEAF

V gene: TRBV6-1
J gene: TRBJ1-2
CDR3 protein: ASSEDRQATRT

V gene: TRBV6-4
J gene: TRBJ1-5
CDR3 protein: ASSLTGPQPQH

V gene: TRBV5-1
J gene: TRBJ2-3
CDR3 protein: ASSPLLAGLSGPDTQY

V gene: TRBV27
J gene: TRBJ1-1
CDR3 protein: ASSSRGLTMRHTEAF

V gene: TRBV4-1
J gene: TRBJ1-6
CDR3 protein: ASSPVISKSPLH

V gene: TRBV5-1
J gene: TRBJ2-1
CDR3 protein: ASSFDGNRFGEQF

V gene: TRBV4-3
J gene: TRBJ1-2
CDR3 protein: ASSRDRGQTDGYT

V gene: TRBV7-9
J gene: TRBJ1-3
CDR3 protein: ASSQRTGGNTIY

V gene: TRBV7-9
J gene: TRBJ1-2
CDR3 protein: ASIRTGVNYGYT

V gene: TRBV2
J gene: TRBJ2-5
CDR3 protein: ASSDPGLADQKTQY

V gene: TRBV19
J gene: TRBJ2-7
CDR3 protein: ASSPTSDEQY

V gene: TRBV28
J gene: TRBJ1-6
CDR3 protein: ASRHGQGASSYNSPLH

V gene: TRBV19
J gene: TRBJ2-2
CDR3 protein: ASSMTSNTGELF

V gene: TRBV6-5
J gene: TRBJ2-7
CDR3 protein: ATQEGGDEQY